This T cell receptor beta chain was sequenced during a study of identical twins. This clonotype appeared many times. Carrying unique molecular identifiers, the cDNA also gained a universal primer site through template switching. TCRdb itself ran the 5' RACE reads through MiXCR, one entry per CDR3 protein. The sample records roughly 630,000 distinct CDR3 sequences, roughly 7.2% being singletons. CDR3 length equals 16 residues. The germline V gene has CDR1 LGHDT and CDR2 YNNKEL (reference sequence). The V and J ends lost 0 bases and 1 base respectively, with 12 bases between them. These data also formed part of another study, on yellow fever vaccine responses in identical twins.

The receptor's source is a woman between 18 and 30 years old in good health. Sequences were obtained from PBMCs. The chain has TRBV3-1 and TRBJ1-1, with D uncertain. CDR3 in DNA: TGTGCCAGCAGCCAAGATCTCGAGAGAGAGAACACTGAAGCTTTCTTT. Amino acid sequence: CASSQDLERENTEAFF. Full variable domain (missing parts from reference TRBV3-1 and TRBJ1-1): DTAVSQTPKYLVTQMGNDKSIKCEQNLGHDTMYWYKQDSKKFLKIMFSYNNKELIINETVPNRFSPKSPDKAHLNLHINSLELGDSAVYFCASSQDLERENTEAFFGQGTRLTVV.